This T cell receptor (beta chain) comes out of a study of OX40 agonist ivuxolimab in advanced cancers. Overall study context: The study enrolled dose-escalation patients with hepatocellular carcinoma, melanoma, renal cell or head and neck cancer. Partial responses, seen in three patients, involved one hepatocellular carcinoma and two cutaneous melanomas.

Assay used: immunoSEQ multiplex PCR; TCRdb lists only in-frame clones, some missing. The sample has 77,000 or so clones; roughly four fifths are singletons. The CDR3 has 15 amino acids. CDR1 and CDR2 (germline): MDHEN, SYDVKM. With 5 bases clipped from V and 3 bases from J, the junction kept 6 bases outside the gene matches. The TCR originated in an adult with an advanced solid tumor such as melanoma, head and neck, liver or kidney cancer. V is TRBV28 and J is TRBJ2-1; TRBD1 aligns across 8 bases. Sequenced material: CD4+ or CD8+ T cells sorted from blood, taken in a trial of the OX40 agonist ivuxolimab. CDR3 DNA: TGTGCCAGCAGTGCAGACAGGGGTGGCTACAATGAGCAGTTCTTC. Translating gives CASSADRGGYNEQFF.